The next 16 T cell receptor beta chains were all read from a single sample in a study of cytomegalovirus exposure and HLA in healthy donors. PCR was performed using 60 Vbeta and 13 Jbeta primers. Profiling relied on immunoSEQ multiplex PCR, and the TCRdb table lists in-frame clones only, not all of them. The repertoire has more than 80,000 clones, about 72% of them found once; the top ten carry around a fifth. Sequencing was performed on PBMCs. These receptor sequences come from an older woman in good health and CMV-seropositive.

V usage is TRBV6-5 and J usage is TRBJ1-1; tentatively, D is TRBD1 (5 bases). Germline V gene data show CDR1 as MNHEY and CDR2 as SVGAGI. Trimming removed 6 bases at V and 1 base at J, with 6 bases between. The CDR3 loop spans 12 amino acids. CDR3 bases: TGTGCCAGCAGAGGACAGAACACTGAAGCTTTCTTT. It encodes CASRGQNTEAFF.

This sequence joins TRBV19 and TRBJ1-5; 8 bases match TRBD1. With 11 bases clipped from V and 8 bases from J, the junction kept 8 bases outside the gene matches. Per germline, CDR1 LNHDA and CDR2 SQIVND (reference sequence). The CDR3 runs to 12 residues. For the CDR3, the DNA is TGTGCCGGTCAACAGGGGGATGAGCCCCAGCATTTT. Residues: CAGQQGDEPQHF. Based on the CDR3 plus reference TRBV19 and TRBJ1-5, the full variable domain is DGGITQSPKYLFRKEGQNVTLSCEQNLNHDAMYWYRQDPGQGLRLIYYSQIVNDFQKGDIAEGYSVSREKKESFPLTVTSAQKNPTAFYLCAGQQGDEPQHFGDGTRLSIL.

The chain joins TRBV27 to TRBJ2-1; 11 bases fit TRBD2. The CDR3 runs 18 residues. Germline V gene sequence: CDR1 MNHEY, CDR2 SMNVEV (reference sequence). V lost 6 bases, J lost 0 bases, and 10 bases stayed unmatched. The CDR3 is CASSRTSGRLNSYNEQFF. The CDR3 DNA sequence: TGTGCCAGCAGCCGGACTAGCGGGCGTCTAAACTCCTACAATGAGCAGTTCTTC.

The chain combines TRBV11-3 with TRBJ2-7; 8 bases fit TRBD1. Germline V gene data show CDR1 as SGHNT and CDR2 as YENEEA. The J segment lost 4 bases and the V segment lost 5 bases, leaving 7 bases of the junction unmatched. The CDR3 consists of 14 residues. The CDR3 DNA is TGTGCCAGCAGCCGATCCGGGACAGGATACGAGCAGTACTTC. Amino acid sequence: CASSRSGTGYEQYF.

This rearrangement joins TRBV5-1 to TRBJ1-1; TRBD1 matches 7 bases. The CDR3 runs to 17 residues. CDR1 SGHRS and CDR2 YFSETQ come from the germline V gene. Germline trimming cut 3 bases from V and 6 bases from J; bases unmatched to any gene: 17. CDR3 sequence: CASSSRPGVTGYAEAFF. The CDR3 nucleotides read TGCGCCAGCAGCTCACGCCCGGGGGTGACAGGGTACGCTGAAGCTTTCTTT.

The chain combines TRBV4-1 with TRBJ1-2; TRBD1 is a possible D gene (5 bases). This CDR3 is 15 amino acids long. Trimming left V 0 bases short and J 8 bases short, with 16 bases between. Per germline, CDR1 MGHRA and CDR2 YSYEKL. CDR3 sequence: CASSQDGWAGPGYTF. The CDR3 DNA reads TGCGCCAGCAGCCAAGATGGGTGGGCAGGGCCAGGCTACACCTTC.

The V call is TRBV5-6, the J call TRBJ1-2, with D perhaps TRBD1 (6 bases). The germline V and J ends were trimmed by 1 base and 8 bases, with 12 bases remaining between them. The CDR3 is 13 residues long. Per germline, CDR1 SGHDT and CDR2 YYEEEE. This chain's CDR3 is CASSLPGTLGYTF. Here the CDR3 DNA reads TGTGCCAGCAGCTTGCCCGGGACATTGGGCTACACCTTC.

This chain uses TRBV13 with TRBJ2-3, with 9 bases matching TRBD2. Germline values: CDR1 PRHDT, CDR2 FYEKMQ (reference sequence). After removal of 5 bases from V and 2 bases from J, the junction contained 8 bases not matched to a gene. The CDR3 consists of 16 residues. The CDR3 sequence: CASSAETSGPTDTQYF. The CDR3 DNA sequence: TGTGCCAGCAGCGCCGAGACTAGCGGACCCACAGATACGCAGTATTTT. Drawing the rest from reference TRBV13 and TRBJ2-3, the complete variable domain is AAGVIQSPRHLIKEKRETATLKCYPIPRHDTVYWYQQGPGQDPQFLISFYEKMQSDKGSIPDRFSAQQFSDYHSELNMSSLELGDSALYFCASSAETSGPTDTQYFGPGTRLTVL.

The J gene is TRBJ2-3, the V gene TRBV2; 7 bases are a match to TRBD2. CDR3 size: 15 residues. Germline V CDR1 and CDR2: SNHLY, FYNNEI. V shed 4 bases, J shed 4 bases, and the junction held 8 bases outside the gene matches. As DNA, the CDR3 is TGTGCCAGCAGTGCCCGGACTAGTGGAGCAGATACGCAGTATTTT. Amino acid sequence: CASSARTSGADTQYF.

Only a few counts were recorded for this clone. CDR3 coding DNA: TGTGCCAGCAGCTTGGGACACCATAACTATGGCTACACCTTC. Translated: CASSLGHHNYGYTF. The genes are TRBV7-2 and TRBJ1-2; D might be TRBD1 (6 bases). The length of the CDR3 is 14 residues. The germline V gene has CDR1 SGHTA and CDR2 FQGNSA. Between the trimmed V and J ends, which lost 3 bases and 1 base, there was a span of 9 bases.

The chain has TRBV30 and TRBJ2-2, with TRBD1 matching over 9 bases. Trimming at V came to 4 bases and at J to 5 bases, leaving 5 bases not matched to a gene. Germline V gene sequence: CDR1 GTSNPN, CDR2 SVGIG (reference sequence). This CDR3 region has 14 residues. The CDR3: CAWTGQGKTGELFF. The CDR3 DNA follows: TGTGCCTGGACTGGACAGGGGAAGACCGGGGAGCTGTTTTTT. The complete variable domain, with remaining parts taken from reference TRBV30 and TRBJ2-2, reads SQTIHQWPATLVQPVGSPLSLECTVEGTSNPNLYWYRQAAGRGLQLLFYSVGIGQISSEVPQNLSASRPQDRQFILSSKKLLLSDSGFYLCAWTGQGKTGELFFGEGSRLTVL.

Worth noting for this clone: This specimen includes other DNA sequences encoding the same CDR3. This chain joins TRBV6-6 and TRBJ1-1; possibly TRBD1 for D (5 bases). The V gene's germline CDR1 is MNHNY and CDR2 SVGAGI (reference sequence). The V end was cut by 0 bases, the J end by 1 base, with 6 bases between. This CDR3 has 14 amino acids. The CDR3 spells CASSYSGGNTEAFF. CDR3 sequence (DNA): TGTGCCAGCAGTTACTCCGGGGGGAACACTGAAGCTTTCTTT.

The chain employs TRBV29-1 and TRBJ2-2; D not resolved. V gave up 6 bases and J gave up 2 bases, with 7 bases separating them. CDR1 and CDR2 from the germline V gene are SQVTM and ANQGSEA. This CDR3 comprises 12 residues. The CDR3 reads CSVFLNTGELFF. The CDR3 bases are TGCAGCGTCTTCCTAAACACCGGGGAGCTGTTTTTT.

V and J are TRBV9 and TRBJ2-3; TRBD1 matches at 7 bases. With V trimmed by 0 bases and J by 6 bases, 7 bases remained unmatched. The CDR3 length is 15 residues. Germline-derived CDR1 and CDR2 are SGDLS and YYNGEE. CDR3 DNA: TGTGCCAGCAGCGTAGGTCCAGGGGGAAGTGATACGCAGTATTTT. Protein product: CASSVGPGGSDTQYF.

The chain is built from TRBV5-1 and TRBJ2-1; a possible D gene is TRBD2 (6 bases). The CDR3 sequence is 15 residues long. Trimming removed 2 bases at V and 3 bases at J, with 12 bases between. The germline gives CDR1 SGHRS, CDR2 YFSETQ. DNA for the CDR3: TGCGCCAGCAGCTTAGCGGCGGGGCACTACAATGAGCAGTTCTTC. Its protein product is CASSLAAGHYNEQFF.

This clone was seen once. The chain has TRBV27 and TRBJ2-4; maybe TRBD1 (5 bases). V lost 5 bases, J lost 2 bases, and 16 bases lay in between. The CDR3 contains 16 residues. Germline CDR1 MNHEY, CDR2 SMNVEV (reference sequence). The CDR3 protein is CASSQLGQPPKNIQYF. CDR3 bases: TGTGCCAGCAGTCAACTCGGACAACCCCCCAAAAACATTCAGTACTTC.